This paragraph covers one TCR beta chain sequence. The data stem from a study of blood T cell repertoires in COVID-19. Study at large: Sample material is recorded as cDNA or gDNA derived from T cells, B-cell-depleted T cells, or PBMCs.

Per the authors' pipeline: Amplified reference gene primers provided the basis for estimating nucleated cell counts. Only in-frame clones appear in the TCRdb table, and some are missing; sequencing was by immunoSEQ multiplex PCR. The V and J calls and the clone size are those of that table, but D and trimming were determined from the DNA. The table lists about 59,000 clones, 85% of them singletons. There are 15 residues in the CDR3. The V gene lost 0 bases and the J gene lost 0 bases, with 8 bases spanning the gap. Germline CDR1 is SGHRS and CDR2 is YFSETQ. The sample taken for sequencing was peripheral blood. The rearrangement uses TRBV5-1 and TRBJ2-3, with D maybe TRBD1 (6 bases). This TCR derives from a human donor in a cohort sampled during active COVID-19. CDR3 loop: CASSLGGGSTDTQYF. The CDR3 DNA reads as TGCGCCAGCAGCTTGGGAGGGGGAAGCACAGATACGCAGTATTTT.